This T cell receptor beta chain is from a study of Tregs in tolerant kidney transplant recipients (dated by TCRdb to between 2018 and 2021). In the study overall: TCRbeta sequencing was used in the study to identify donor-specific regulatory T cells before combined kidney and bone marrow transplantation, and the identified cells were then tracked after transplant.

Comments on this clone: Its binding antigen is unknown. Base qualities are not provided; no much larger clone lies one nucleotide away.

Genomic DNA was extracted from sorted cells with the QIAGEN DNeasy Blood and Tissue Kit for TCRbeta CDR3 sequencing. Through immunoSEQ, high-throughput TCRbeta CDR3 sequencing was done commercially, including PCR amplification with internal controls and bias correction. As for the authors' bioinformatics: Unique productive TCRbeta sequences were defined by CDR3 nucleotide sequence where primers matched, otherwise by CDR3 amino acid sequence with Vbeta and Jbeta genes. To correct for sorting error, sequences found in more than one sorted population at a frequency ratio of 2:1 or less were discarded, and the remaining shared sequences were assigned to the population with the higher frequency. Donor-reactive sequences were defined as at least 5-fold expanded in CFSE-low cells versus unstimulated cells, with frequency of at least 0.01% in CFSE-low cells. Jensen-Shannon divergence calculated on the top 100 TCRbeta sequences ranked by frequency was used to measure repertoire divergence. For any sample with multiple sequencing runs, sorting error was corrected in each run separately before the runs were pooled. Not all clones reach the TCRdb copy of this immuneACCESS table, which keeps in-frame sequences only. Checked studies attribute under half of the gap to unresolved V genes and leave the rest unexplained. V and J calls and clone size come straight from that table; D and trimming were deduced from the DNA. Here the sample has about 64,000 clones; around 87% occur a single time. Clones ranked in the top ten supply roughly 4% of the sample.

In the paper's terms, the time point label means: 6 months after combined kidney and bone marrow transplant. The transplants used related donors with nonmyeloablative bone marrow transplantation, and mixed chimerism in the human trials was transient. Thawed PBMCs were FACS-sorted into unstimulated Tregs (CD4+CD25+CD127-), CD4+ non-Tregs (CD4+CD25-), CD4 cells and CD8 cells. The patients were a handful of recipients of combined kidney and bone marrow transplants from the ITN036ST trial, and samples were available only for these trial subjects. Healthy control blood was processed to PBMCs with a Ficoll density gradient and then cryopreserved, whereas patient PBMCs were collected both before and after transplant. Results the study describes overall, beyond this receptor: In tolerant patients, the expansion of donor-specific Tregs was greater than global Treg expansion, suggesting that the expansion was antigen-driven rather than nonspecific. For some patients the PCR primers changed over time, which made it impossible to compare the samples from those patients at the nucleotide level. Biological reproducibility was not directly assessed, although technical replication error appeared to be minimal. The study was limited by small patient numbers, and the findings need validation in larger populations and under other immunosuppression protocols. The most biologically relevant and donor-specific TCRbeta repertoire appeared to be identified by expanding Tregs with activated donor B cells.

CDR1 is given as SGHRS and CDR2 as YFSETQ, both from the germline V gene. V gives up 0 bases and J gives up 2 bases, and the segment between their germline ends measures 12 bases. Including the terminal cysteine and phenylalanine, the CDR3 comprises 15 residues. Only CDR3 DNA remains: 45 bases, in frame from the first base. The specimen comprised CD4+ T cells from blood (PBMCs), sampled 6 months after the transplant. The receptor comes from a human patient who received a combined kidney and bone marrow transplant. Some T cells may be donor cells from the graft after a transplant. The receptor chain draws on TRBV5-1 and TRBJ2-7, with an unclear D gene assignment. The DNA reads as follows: TGCGCCAGCAGCTTGGATCCCTGGTCGGCCTACGAGCAGTACTTC. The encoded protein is CASSLDPWSAYEQYF.